This T cell receptor beta chain was captured by sequencing in a study of cytomegalovirus exposure and HLA in healthy donors. Samples came from healthy bone marrow donors. CDR1 and CDR2 from the germline V gene are GTSNPN and SVGIG (reference sequence). This CDR3 has 13 amino acids. The germline V and J ends were trimmed by 2 bases and 1 base, with 8 bases remaining between them. Study conclusions and caveats: Across all donors, roughly uniform sequencing depth was an assumption of the presence/absence analyses. When analyzed later, the rates of TCR association showed variation by HLA locus, with DRB1 the most and HLA-C the fewest. The study had only CMV serostatus as immune exposure information.

This clone was observed a few times. Its target is unknown. Primers included in the PCR were 60 Vbeta and 13 Jbeta primers. Generated by immunoSEQ multiplex PCR, the TCRdb table keeps only in-frame clones and is missing some. The table lists over 150,000 clones, roughly 80% of them singletons. The TCR sequence derives from a woman aged 50 to 60 in good health and CMV-seropositive. This chain uses TRBV30 with TRBJ1-2; D remains ambiguous. Specimen: PBMCs. In DNA, the CDR3 is TGTGCCTGGAGTTCACAGAGTAACTATGGCTACACCTTC. Encoded protein: CAWSSQSNYGYTF.